This TCR beta chain was observed in a study of identifying expanded T cells in peripheral blood. Concerning this clone: Its antigen is currently unknown.

Study-wide results and caveats: About 1.2 clones differed between technical replicates, versus approximately 16 and 20 over time. Roughly two-week clone count variance significantly increased as total template count grew.

Germline V gives CDR1 ENHRY, CDR2 SYGVKD. The CDR3 is 14 residues long. V dropped 2 bases and J dropped 4 bases, with 11 bases sitting between them. During the collection period, no donor immune events like infections were recorded. Assay: immunoSEQ multiplex PCR; the TCRdb copy retains only in-frame clones and omits some. This sample has over 80,000 clones; approximately 84% occur once, and the top ten carry around 5.6%. Input material: blood. V usage is TRBV10-3 and J usage is TRBJ1-2; D is unresolved. The receptor was isolated from a person aged 18-70 years in good health. DNA for the CDR3: TGTGCCATCAGTGAGGGAGCTGCCAGCTATGGCTACACCTTC. It codes for CAISEGAASYGYTF.